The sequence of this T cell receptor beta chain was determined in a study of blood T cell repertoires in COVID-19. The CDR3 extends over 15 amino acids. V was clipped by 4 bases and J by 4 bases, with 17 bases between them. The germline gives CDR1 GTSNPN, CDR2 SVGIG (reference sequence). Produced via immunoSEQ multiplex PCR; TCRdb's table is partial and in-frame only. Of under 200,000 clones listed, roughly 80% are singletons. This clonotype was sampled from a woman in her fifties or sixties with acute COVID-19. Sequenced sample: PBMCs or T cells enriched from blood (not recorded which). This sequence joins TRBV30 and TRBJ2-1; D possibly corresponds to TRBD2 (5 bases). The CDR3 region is CAWKKSGGLYNEQFF. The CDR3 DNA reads TGTGCCTGGAAGAAAAGCGGCGGGTTATACAATGAGCAGTTCTTC.